This T cell receptor beta chain derives from a study of cytomegalovirus exposure and HLA in healthy donors. Findings of the study overall: Confirmation was obtained in vitro that a few CMV-associated chains are specific for CMV antigens.

Comments on this clone: Its target is unknown.

Assay: immunoSEQ multiplex PCR; the TCRdb copy retains only in-frame clones and omits some. The table has a few hundred thousand clones, approximately 90% seen once. With 1 base removed from V and 4 bases from J, the gap between germline ends came to 13 bases. Looked up from germline, CDR1 is MGHDK and CDR2 is SYGVNS. The CDR3 runs 16 residues. Separate from the roughly 700-subject first cohort, the roughly 120-subject validation cohort was the one that the donors belonged to. The TCR sequence derives from a woman under 30 in good health and CMV-seronegative. Material for sequencing was PBMCs. This chain connects TRBV25-1 to TRBJ2-2; TRBD2 is a possible D gene (6 bases). The CDR3 protein is CASSESGRSVTGELFF. The CDR3 DNA is TGTGCCAGCAGTGAATCCGGGAGATCGGTCACCGGGGAGCTGTTTTTT.